This is a list of T cell receptor delta chains from one sample in a study of gamma-delta chains in newborns, infants, children. TCRdb re-called clones from the reads using CATT. The repertoire includes 15,000 or so delta-chain clones, 7.3% of them detected once, and about a fifth sits in the top ten. The specimen was blood. Source of these receptors: a child who was a newborn, infant or young child, either healthy, febrile or measles-vaccinated (not recorded which). Both conserved end residues are part of each CDR3. Fields, in order: D gene, clone size, V gene, J gene, CDR3 DNA, CDR3 protein. The D gene is left open where the match is weak. Expanded clones get a size class; other rows say once, few or many, or leave the size out.

TRDD3	few	TRDV2	TRDJ3	TGTGCCTGTGACACACTGGGGGACTTAAACTCCTGGGACACCCGACAGATGTTTTTC	CACDTLGDLNSWDTRQMFF
.	.	TRDV2	TRDJ2	TGCGCCTGTGACACAATCGGGTGGGGGCCACAGTCTTTGACAGCACAACTCTTCTTT	CACDTIGWGPQSLTAQLFF
TRDD3	few	TRDV2	TRDJ2	TGTGCCTGTGACACCGTAGTGGGGTACGCCCGGGGGATACCTGCACAACTCTTCTTT	CACDTVVGYARGIPAQLFF
TRDD3	.	TRDV2	TRDJ3	TGTGCCTGTGACACCCTTACTGGGGGGAGCTCCTGGGACACCCGACAGATGTTTTTC	CACDTLTGGSSWDTRQMFF
.	few	TRDV2	TRDJ3	TGTGCCTGTGACGGGATAAGCTCCTGGGACACCCGCCAGATGTTTTTC	CACDGISSWDTRQMFF
TRDD3	few	TRDV2	TRDJ3	TGTGCCTGCGACTCCAACTGGGGGTCCCGCCCTAGCTCCTGGGACACCCGACAGATGTTTTTC	CACDSNWGSRPSSWDTRQMFF
TRDD3	.	TRDV2	TRDJ3	TGTGCCTGTGACACTGTACTGGGGGATACGGACTGGGACACCCGACAGATGTTTTTC	CACDTVLGDTDWDTRQMFF
TRDD3	.	TRDV2	TRDJ1	TGTGCCTGTGACCCCTGGGGGATAAATGATAAACTCATCTTT	CACDPWGINDKLIF
TRDD3	medium-sized	TRDV2	TRDJ3	TGTGCCTGTGACTCCCCTACTGGGGGATTCCCGAGCTCCTGGGACACCCGACAGATGTTTTTC	CACDSPTGGFPSSWDTRQMFF
TRDD3	few	TRDV2	TRDJ1	TGTGCCTGTGACACCGTCTGGGGGAAATTTATCGATAAACTCATCTTT	CACDTVWGKFIDKLIF